The rows below give T cell receptor beta chains drawn from one sample of a study of technical replicates of blood from several donors. The method was immunoSEQ multiplex PCR; TCRdb's version includes in-frame clones alone and lacks a portion of them. Altogether 75,000 to 85,000 clones are present, 90% to 96% being singletons, with the ten largest covering roughly 0.37%. Source material: T cells isolated from PBMCs. The receptors shown here come from a human donor in good health. Each CDR3 is given with its conserved first and last residue. D genes are given only for firm matches. Size values are once, few and many counts, or a class for expanded clones, and some rows have none.

j_call: TRBJ1-2
v_call: TRBV6-5
clone_size: .
d_call: .
cdr3_aa: CASVGARYGYTF
cdr3_nt: TGTGCCAGCGTGGGGGCAAGGTATGGCTACACCTTC

j_call: TRBJ2-1
v_call: TRBV11-3
clone_size: .
d_call: TRBD2
cdr3_aa: CASSFPRTSGSLRSYNEQFF
cdr3_nt: TGTGCCAGCAGCTTCCCCCGGACTAGCGGGAGTCTACGCTCCTACAATGAGCAGTTCTTC

j_call: TRBJ1-1
v_call: TRBV11-2
clone_size: .
d_call: .
cdr3_aa: CASSRGAGDTEAFF
cdr3_nt: TGTGCCAGCAGTCGGGGGGCAGGGGACACTGAAGCTTTCTTT

j_call: TRBJ1-1
v_call: TRBV19
clone_size: .
d_call: .
cdr3_aa: CASSIWGGNTEAFF
cdr3_nt: TGTGCCAGTAGTATTTGGGGGGGGAACACTGAAGCTTTCTTT

j_call: TRBJ2-1
v_call: TRBV7-6
clone_size: .
d_call: .
cdr3_aa: CASSFGGDPYNEQFF
cdr3_nt: TGTGCCAGCAGCTTCGGAGGGGACCCGTACAATGAGCAGTTCTTC

j_call: TRBJ2-1
v_call: TRBV5-1
clone_size: .
d_call: TRBD2
cdr3_aa: CASSLPMGLAAYNEQFF
cdr3_nt: TGCGCCAGCAGCTTACCGATGGGACTAGCGGCTTACAATGAGCAGTTCTTC

j_call: TRBJ1-3
v_call: TRBV28
clone_size: .
d_call: .
cdr3_aa: CASSRQGNTIYF
cdr3_nt: TGTGCCAGCAGCCGACAGGGAAACACCATATATTTT

j_call: TRBJ1-4
v_call: TRBV15
clone_size: .
d_call: .
cdr3_aa: CATSNRLDEKLFF
cdr3_nt: TGTGCCACCAGCAACAGGTTGGATGAAAAACTGTTTTTT

j_call: TRBJ1-4
v_call: TRBV5-1
clone_size: .
d_call: TRBD1
cdr3_aa: CASSKTGGLREKLFF
cdr3_nt: TGCGCCAGCAGTAAAACAGGGGGCCTTCGGGAAAAACTGTTTTTT

j_call: TRBJ2-7
v_call: TRBV10-3
clone_size: .
d_call: TRBD2
cdr3_aa: CAISEPLAGGQGEQYF
cdr3_nt: TGTGCCATCAGTGAGCCCCTAGCGGGAGGGCAAGGTGAGCAGTACTTC

j_call: TRBJ2-3
v_call: TRBV9
clone_size: .
d_call: TRBD2
cdr3_aa: CASSSTRLAGGGDTQYF
cdr3_nt: TGTGCCAGCAGCTCCACCAGACTAGCGGGAGGGGGAGATACGCAGTATTTT

j_call: TRBJ1-1
v_call: TRBV19
clone_size: .
d_call: TRBD1
cdr3_aa: CASRHRGALWVGTEAFF
cdr3_nt: TGTGCCAGTAGACACAGGGGGGCCCTCTGGGTTGGCACTGAAGCTTTCTTT

j_call: TRBJ2-1
v_call: TRBV13
clone_size: .
d_call: .
cdr3_aa: CASSLLLREENEQFF
cdr3_nt: TGTGCCAGCAGCCTCCTCCTGAGGGAAGAAAATGAGCAGTTCTTC

j_call: TRBJ2-7
v_call: TRBV18
clone_size: .
d_call: .
cdr3_aa: CASSPAGAEQYF
cdr3_nt: TGTGCCAGCTCACCAGCGGGGGCCGAGCAGTACTTC

j_call: TRBJ1-1
v_call: TRBV18
clone_size: once
d_call: TRBD1
cdr3_aa: CASSPSGQLNTEAFF
cdr3_nt: TGTGCCAGCTCACCGTCGGGACAGCTGAACACTGAAGCTTTCTTT

j_call: TRBJ2-1
v_call: TRBV18
clone_size: .
d_call: TRBD1
cdr3_aa: CASSLGQVGGYNEQFF
cdr3_nt: TGTGCCAGCTCATTGGGACAGGTAGGAGGGTACAATGAGCAGTTCTTC

j_call: TRBJ2-7
v_call: TRBV19
clone_size: .
d_call: .
cdr3_aa: CASATRGYEQYF
cdr3_nt: TGTGCCAGTGCGACTAGAGGCTACGAGCAGTACTTC

j_call: TRBJ1-2
v_call: TRBV5-6
clone_size: .
d_call: TRBD1
cdr3_aa: CASNLLDRDDGYTF
cdr3_nt: TGTGCCAGCAACCTACTGGACAGGGATGATGGCTACACCTTC

j_call: TRBJ2-7
v_call: TRBV6-5
clone_size: .
d_call: TRBD1
cdr3_aa: CATLATWTGSYEQYF
cdr3_nt: TGTGCCACCCTCGCAACTTGGACAGGCTCCTACGAGCAGTACTTC

j_call: TRBJ2-1
v_call: TRBV29-1
clone_size: .
d_call: TRBD1
cdr3_aa: CSLYRGTSGEQFF
cdr3_nt: TGCAGCCTTTACAGGGGGACTTCAGGTGAGCAGTTCTTC

j_call: TRBJ2-2
v_call: TRBV25-1
clone_size: .
d_call: .
cdr3_aa: CASSEFRTNTGELFF
cdr3_nt: TGTGCCAGCAGTGAATTCAGGACTAACACCGGGGAGCTGTTTTTT

j_call: TRBJ2-3
v_call: TRBV9
clone_size: .
d_call: .
cdr3_aa: CASSVSLTDTQYF
cdr3_nt: TGTGCCAGCAGCGTTAGTCTGACAGATACGCAGTATTTT

j_call: TRBJ1-1
v_call: TRBV11-2
clone_size: .
d_call: .
cdr3_aa: CASRGYKFGTENTEAFF
cdr3_nt: TGTGCCAGCAGAGGATATAAATTCGGGACTGAGAACACTGAAGCTTTCTTT